There are many counts of the clone carrying this T cell receptor (beta chain). Its antigen is not known. This specimen comes from a study of CD8 T cells in ankylosing spondylitis. Findings and limits, study-wide: Significant enrichment of disease-linked clones was reported in matched ankylosing spondylitis synovial fluid. Ankylosing spondylitis blood appeared to carry a characteristic TCR beta motif of several highly homologous variants. A number of the motif variants had already been described in reactive arthritis synovial fluid and blood.

For TCR beta, libraries came from quantitative 5'-RACE with molecular barcodes. MiXCR was run by TCRdb on the 5' RACE reads, yielding one entry per CDR3 protein. This table has about 160,000 distinct CDR3 sequences, approximately 16% appearing once. The origin of this receptor is a male donor with ankylosing spondylitis or in good health (not recorded which). The sequenced material came from blood, either unsorted or a sorted T cell fraction (not recorded which).

The CDR3: CASSYSGTSDTGELFF. The CDR3 bases are TGTGCCAGCAGTTACTCGGGGACTAGCGACACCGGGGAGCTGTTTTTT. The J gene is TRBJ2-2, the V gene TRBV6-5, with 10 bases lining up with TRBD2. This CDR3 region has 16 residues. Looked up from germline, CDR1 is MNHEY and CDR2 is SVGAGI. Unmatched junction bases numbered 1, after V lost 0 bases and J lost 3 bases.